One and the same sample provided the 32 T cell receptor beta chains below, sequenced in a study of Ad26.COV2.S vaccination and SARS-CoV-2 variants. Data came from immunoSEQ multiplex PCR; TCRdb stores just in-frame clones and leaves some out. The sample has around 340,000 clones, around 89% seen once; the top ten hold around 6.4%. Noted treatment: approximately 18 received Ad26.COV2.S at low or high dose, single or two shots; about 5 received placebo; per-sample allocation not given. The investigators took samples on day 63 after the first vaccine or placebo injection. This sample comprised peripheral blood, obtained in a trial of Ad26.COV2.S vaccine versus placebo. The origin of the receptors is a person aged 18-65 years who received the Ad26.COV2.S COVID-19 vaccine or a placebo.

CDR3 sequence (DNA): TGCGCCAGCAGCCGCTCGGACACCTCCGGGACAGCGGGTCTGGGTACGCAGTATTTT. Its protein product is CASSRSDTSGTAGLGTQYF. The chain links TRBV4-1 to TRBJ2-3; D perhaps matches TRBD1 (7 bases). Trimming removed 4 bases from V and 8 bases from J, with 31 bases in between. Germline CDR1 is MGHRA and CDR2 is YSYEKL. This CDR3 is built from 19 residues.

This clone was recorded once. The CDR3 loop reads CASSLPLEPYEQYF. The CDR3 coding sequence is TGTGCCAGCAGCTTACCCCTTGAACCCTACGAGCAGTACTTC. The genes are TRBV5-4 and TRBJ2-7; D remains unclear. The germline V and J ends were trimmed by 2 bases and 2 bases, with 11 bases remaining between them. This CDR3 spans 14 amino acids. Germline assignment: CDR1 SGHNT and CDR2 YYREEE (reference sequence).

The chain has TRBV19 and TRBJ1-2; D unclear. Germline V CDR1 and CDR2: LNHDA, SQIVND (reference sequence). The CDR3 is made up of 15 amino acids. Trimming cost V 0 bases and J 4 bases, with 12 bases left between them. CDR3 sequence (DNA): TGTGCCAGTAGTATAGAGACCCGAAGGAGCTATGGCTACACCTTC. This encodes CASSIETRRSYGYTF. The whole variable domain, remainder taken from reference TRBV19 and TRBJ1-2, is DGGITQSPKYLFRKEGQNVTLSCEQNLNHDAMYWYRQDPGQGLRLIYYSQIVNDFQKGDIAEGYSVSREKKESFPLTVTSAQKNPTAFYLCASSIETRRSYGYTFGSGTRLTVV.

This clone showed up just a few times. The chain employs TRBV30 and TRBJ2-7; D might be TRBD1 (6 bases). This CDR3 is built from 12 residues. Germline V gives CDR1 GTSNPN, CDR2 SVGIG (reference sequence). V was trimmed by 8 bases and J by 5 bases, leaving 16 bases between them. The DNA of the CDR3 is TGTGCCACCCAGGCAGGGGTCAACGAGCAGTACTTC. As protein: CATQAGVNEQYF.

This clone is a singleton in its sample. This chain joins TRBV12-5 and TRBJ2-1; D is ambiguous. Trimming removed 8 bases at V and 0 bases at J, with 8 bases between. This CDR3 spans 13 amino acids. Germline assignment: CDR1 LGHNT and CDR2 FRNRAP. In nucleotides, the CDR3 is TGTGCTAGTCAGACGAGCTCCTACAATGAGCAGTTCTTC. Translated, it gives CASQTSSYNEQFF.

The chain combines TRBV18 with TRBJ1-5; possible D gene TRBD1, 6 bases. The V end was cut by 2 bases, the J end by 5 bases, with 10 bases between. Germline loops: CDR1 KGHSH, CDR2 LQKENI. This CDR3 is built from 14 residues. For the CDR3, the DNA is TGTGCCAGCTCACCAGGACAGAAGGATCAGCCCCAGCATTTT. Translating it yields CASSPGQKDQPQHF.

This chain connects TRBV5-6 to TRBJ2-7, with 7 bases identical to TRBD1. Germline V gene lookup returns CDR1 SGHDT and CDR2 YYEEEE. This CDR3 is 14 amino acids long. V shed 6 bases and J 3 bases; nucleotides not matched to a gene: 9. CDR3: CASIGQDKFYEQYF. CDR3 coding DNA: TGTGCCAGCATCGGACAGGACAAATTCTACGAGCAGTACTTC.

The chain recombines TRBV3-1 (or the pseudogene TRBV3-2) with TRBJ2-7, with 9 nucleotides matching TRBD1. This CDR3 is 11 amino acids long. Looked up from germline, CDR1 is LGHDT and CDR2 is YNNKEL (reference sequence). V shed 4 bases and J 10 bases; nucleotides not matched to a gene: 2. The CDR3, as DNA: TGTGCCAGCAGCCGGGGACAGGGCCAGTACTTC. It is translated as CASSRGQGQYF.

The table lists this clone with a count of one. The chain has TRBV9 and TRBJ2-1, with 9 bases identical to TRBD2. The V gene end was trimmed by 4 bases and the J gene end by 7 bases; junction bases not matched to a gene: 9. The germline V gene has CDR1 SGDLS and CDR2 YYNGEE. The CDR3 is made up of 15 amino acids. This CDR3 reads CASSPSAGGPNEQFF. CDR3 bases: TGTGCCAGCAGCCCTTCGGCGGGGGGGCCAAATGAGCAGTTCTTC.

The V gene is TRBV14, the J gene TRBJ2-1; 8 bases are shared with TRBD1. CDR1 and CDR2 from the germline V gene are SGHDN and FVKESK. The CDR3 loop spans 16 amino acids. J was trimmed by 3 bases and V by 6 bases; bases with no gene match: 10. CDR3 DNA sequence: TGTGCCAGCAGGGACACCGGACAGGGAATCTACAATGAGCAGTTCTTC. Residues: CASRDTGQGIYNEQFF.

V is TRBV19 and J is TRBJ1-2; D might be TRBD1 (5 bases). The V gene's germline CDR1 is LNHDA and CDR2 SQIVND (reference sequence). The CDR3 is 15 residues long. Trimming took off 8 bases at V and 0 bases at J, with 16 bases between the two ends. CDR3 loop: CASRPGTGANYGYTF. As DNA, the CDR3 is TGTGCCAGTCGACCAGGTACAGGAGCTAACTATGGCTACACCTTC.

CDR3 sequence (DNA): TGTGCCTGGAGTGGCGGGACACCCGGAAACACCATATATTTT. It yields the protein CAWSGGTPGNTIYF. The chain recombines TRBV30 with TRBJ1-3; D is perhaps TRBD1 (6 bases). This CDR3 has 14 residues. The germline V gene has CDR1 GTSNPN and CDR2 SVGIG (reference sequence). V was clipped by 1 base and J by 4 bases, with 11 bases between them. The complete variable domain, with remaining parts taken from reference TRBV30 and TRBJ1-3, reads SQTIHQWPATLVQPVGSPLSLECTVEGTSNPNLYWYRQAAGRGLQLLFYSVGIGQISSEVPQNLSASRPQDRQFILSSKKLLLSDSGFYLCAWSGGTPGNTIYFGEGSWLTVV.

J is TRBJ2-2 and V is TRBV6-5; 11 bases align to TRBD1. J lost 4 bases, V lost 10 bases, and 5 bases had no gene match. Germline V gives CDR1 MNHEY, CDR2 SVGAGI. The CDR3 runs to 14 residues. The CDR3 loop reads CATGTGGPTGELFF. DNA of the CDR3: TGTGCCACCGGGACAGGGGGACCCACCGGGGAGCTGTTTTTT.

The rearrangement joins TRBV6-2 or TRBV6-3 to TRBJ1-6; 7 bases match TRBD1. Germline CDR1 and CDR2: MNHEY and SVGEGT. This CDR3 region has 15 residues. V shed 0 bases, J shed 7 bases, and the junction held 3 bases outside the gene matches. CDR3 nucleotides: TGTGCCAGCAGTTACTCGGACAGGTCGAATTCACCCCTCCACTTT. Translation gives CASSYSDRSNSPLHF.

The chain carries TRBV19 and TRBJ2-1; D might be TRBD2 (6 bases). The CDR3 sequence is 17 residues long. Germline assignment: CDR1 LNHDA and CDR2 SQIVND (reference sequence). The V gene lost 8 bases and the J gene lost 0 bases, with 20 bases spanning the gap. CDR3 region: CASQGGASTGSYNEQFF. The DNA of the CDR3 is TGTGCCAGTCAAGGAGGGGCCTCAACGGGCTCCTACAATGAGCAGTTCTTC. Drawing the rest from reference TRBV19 and TRBJ2-1, the complete variable domain is DGGITQSPKYLFRKEGQNVTLSCEQNLNHDAMYWYRQDPGQGLRLIYYSQIVNDFQKGDIAEGYSVSREKKESFPLTVTSAQKNPTAFYLCASQGGASTGSYNEQFFGPGTRLTVL.

The chain recombines TRBV6-5 with TRBJ1-5; TRBD1 might be the D (5 bases). V lost 6 bases and J 5 bases, leaving 14 bases between the germline ends. Germline CDR1 and CDR2: MNHEY and SVGAGI. The CDR3 runs to 14 residues. The CDR3 is CASRYAGIDQPQHF. For the CDR3, the DNA is TGTGCCAGCAGATATGCAGGGATAGATCAGCCCCAGCATTTT.

J is TRBJ2-7 and V is TRBV6-5; 10 bases match TRBD1. The germline V gene has CDR1 MNHEY and CDR2 SVGAGI. There are 14 residues in the CDR3. The V segment lost 8 bases and the J segment 2 bases; nucleotides outside the gene matches: 6. For the CDR3, the DNA is TGTGCCAGCCTCCGGGACAGGGGTCCCTACGAGCAGTACTTC. Translation gives CASLRDRGPYEQYF.

This clone appeared a single time. The rearrangement joins TRBV30 to TRBJ1-3, with D possibly being TRBD1 (6 bases). The V end was cut by 7 bases, the J end by 4 bases, with 14 bases between. The CDR3 consists of 13 residues. Germline CDR1 reads GTSNPN; CDR2 reads SVGIG (reference sequence). The CDR3 nucleotides read TGTGCCTCTACAGGGCTAGTAGGAAACACCATATATTTT. As protein: CASTGLVGNTIYF.

The J gene is TRBJ1-6, the V gene TRBV7-3, with a tentative D call TRBD1 (5 bases). Looked up from germline, CDR1 is SGHTA and CDR2 is FQGTGA. The CDR3 runs to 16 residues. Trimming removed 2 bases from V and 4 bases from J, with 12 bases in between. CDR3 region: CASSLDFDSYNSPLHF. The CDR3 coding sequence is TGTGCCAGCAGCTTAGATTTCGACAGTTATAATTCACCCCTCCACTTT.

The chain has TRBV4-3 and TRBJ2-1, with no clear D. The CDR3 is 11 amino acids. V lost 0 bases to trimming and J lost 9 bases, with 3 bases between them. Germline loops: CDR1 LGHNA, CDR2 YSLEER. DNA for the CDR3: TGCGCCAGCAGCCAAGACAGTGAGCAGTTCTTC. Protein product: CASSQDSEQFF.

V and J are TRBV5-1 and TRBJ2-1, with D possibly TRBD1 on 6 matching bases. This CDR3 comprises 14 residues. Deletions cut 6 bases from V and 9 bases from J, with 19 bases between. In germline, CDR1 is SGHRS, CDR2 YFSETQ. The CDR3 reads CASTKQGRPGEQFF. The CDR3 coding sequence is TGCGCCAGCACCAAACAGGGTAGGCCGGGTGAGCAGTTCTTC.

The chain uses TRBV4-3 and TRBJ1-3; D gene unclear. This CDR3 spans 17 amino acids. Between the trimmed V and J ends, which lost 1 base and 0 bases, there was a span of 13 bases. Germline CDR1 and CDR2: LGHNA and YSLEER. This CDR3 is CASSQVLSAYSGNTIYF. The CDR3 nucleotides read TGCGCCAGCAGCCAAGTCTTGTCCGCGTACTCTGGAAACACCATATATTTT.

The chain links TRBV23-1 to TRBJ1-1, with D hard to call. TRBV23-1 is recorded as an ORF, its role being uncertain. Trimming stripped 4 bases from V and 1 base from J, with 16 bases between. There are 16 residues in the CDR3. The CDR3 sequence: CASSLFTLTENTEAFF. DNA for the CDR3: TGCGCCAGCAGTCTTTTTACCTTAACAGAGAACACTGAAGCTTTCTTT.

The J gene is TRBJ1-4, the V gene TRBV9, with 8 bases lining up with TRBD1. Germline-derived CDR1 and CDR2 are SGDLS and YYNGEE. V lost 5 bases and J lost 5; bases outside the gene matches: 5. This CDR3 contains 14 residues. The chain's CDR3 is CASSQQGGNEKLFF. The CDR3 DNA is TGTGCCAGCAGTCAACAGGGGGGGAATGAAAAACTGTTTTTT.

This chain uses TRBV5-1 with TRBJ2-2; 11 bases fit TRBD2. The CDR3 is made up of 16 amino acids. J lost 5 bases, V lost 2 bases, and 5 bases had no gene match. CDR1 is SGHRS and CDR2 is YFSETQ in the germline V gene. The CDR3 loop is CASSLQLAGVTGELFF. DNA of the CDR3: TGCGCCAGCAGCTTACAACTAGCGGGAGTGACCGGGGAGCTGTTTTTT.

The chain combines TRBV3-1 (or the pseudogene TRBV3-2) with TRBJ1-4; possibly TRBD1 for D (5 bases). Germline CDR1 LGHDT, CDR2 YNNKEL (reference sequence). The CDR3 is 15 residues long. V shed 6 bases and J shed 3 bases, with 14 bases lying between them. The CDR3 is CASRGKTGANEKLFF. The CDR3 DNA reads TGTGCCAGCAGGGGGAAGACGGGGGCTAATGAAAAACTGTTTTTT.

This chain joins TRBV5-1 and TRBJ1-1, with D hard to call. Germline V lookup: CDR1 SGHRS, CDR2 YFSETQ. The CDR3 runs to 14 residues. Deletions cut 1 base from V and 1 base from J, with 8 bases between. The CDR3 bases are TGCGCCAGCAGCTTGAAGGGCAAGAACACTGAAGCTTTCTTT. This sequence encodes CASSLKGKNTEAFF. The full variable domain, in which reference TRBV5-1 and TRBJ1-1 provide the parts outside the CDR3, is KAGVTQTPRYLIKTRGQQVTLSCSPISGHRSVSWYQQTPGQGLQFLFEYFSETQRNKGNFPGRFSGRQFSNSRSEMNVSTLELGDSALYLCASSLKGKNTEAFFGQGTRLTVV.

The genes are TRBV13 and TRBJ2-7, with unresolved D. The CDR3 is 17 residues long. The germline gives CDR1 PRHDT, CDR2 FYEKMQ (reference sequence). V lost 0 bases and J lost 0, with 15 bases in between. CDR3 amino acids: CASSLGRRRQSSYEQYF. CDR3 in DNA: TGTGCCAGCAGCTTAGGCCGGCGCAGGCAAAGCTCCTACGAGCAGTACTTC.

The V and J genes are TRBV2 and TRBJ2-1; 9 positions match TRBD1. The CDR3 has 20 amino acids. Germline assignment: CDR1 SNHLY and CDR2 FYNNEI. V trimming: 2 bases; J trimming: 6 bases; junction bases outside the gene matches: 20. CDR3 coding DNA: TGTGCCAGCAGTGAATCGGTCCGGTCGATAGGGACAGGGATTTTCAATGAGCAGTTCTTC. Protein: CASSESVRSIGTGIFNEQFF.

V and J are TRBV6-4 and TRBJ2-2; D is undetermined. V lost 2 bases to trimming and J lost 1 base, with 5 bases between them. This CDR3 is built from 14 residues. CDR1 MRHNA and CDR2 SNTAGT come from the germline V gene. Here the CDR3 reads CASSDGLNTGELFF. DNA for the CDR3: TGTGCCAGCAGTGACGGATTGAACACCGGGGAGCTGTTTTTT.

The chain employs TRBV21-1 and TRBJ1-1. TRBV21-1 represents a pseudogene. CDR3 length: 19 residues. The CDR3 nucleotides are TGTGCCAGCAGCACCCTCATCCCGGACACTCTAAGTGAGGGCACTGAAGCTTTCTTT. This gives the protein CASSTLIPDTLSEGTEAFF.

V is TRBV7-2 and J is TRBJ1-1; 7 nucleotides agree with TRBD1. The germline gives CDR1 SGHTA, CDR2 FQGNSA. The length of the CDR3 is 14 residues. V shed 4 bases, J shed 1 base, and the junction held 3 bases outside the gene matches. DNA of the CDR3: TGTGCCAGCAGCTCGGGACAGACGAACACTGAAGCTTTCTTT. Translation gives CASSSGQTNTEAFF.